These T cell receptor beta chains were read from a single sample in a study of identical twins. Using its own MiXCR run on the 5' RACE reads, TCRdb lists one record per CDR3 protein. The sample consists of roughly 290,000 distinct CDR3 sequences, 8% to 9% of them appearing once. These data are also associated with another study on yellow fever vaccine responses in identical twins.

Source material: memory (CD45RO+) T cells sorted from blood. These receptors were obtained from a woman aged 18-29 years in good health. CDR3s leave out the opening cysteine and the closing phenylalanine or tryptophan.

CDR3: ASSQGSGTGLNNEQF
V: TRBV3-1
J: TRBJ2-1

CDR3: ASSLHYEQY
V: TRBV3-1
J: TRBJ2-7

CDR3: ASSLDDRNYNEQF
V: TRBV5-1
J: TRBJ2-1

CDR3: ASSAVGHEQF
V: TRBV2
J: TRBJ2-1

CDR3: ASSSRQVGFREQY
V: TRBV12-3/TRBV12-4
J: TRBJ2-7

CDR3: AIKGGGLETQY
V: TRBV10-3
J: TRBJ2-5

CDR3: ASSYTGQGHSPLH
V: TRBV6-5
J: TRBJ1-6

CDR3: ASSRDSSNYGYT
V: TRBV18
J: TRBJ1-2

CDR3: ASSPGGGNQPQH
V: TRBV6-1
J: TRBJ1-5

CDR3: SARANTGELF
V: TRBV20-1
J: TRBJ2-2